This T cell receptor (beta chain) is from a study of neurological immune-mediated disorders (dated by TCRdb to the late 2010s). With respect to the entire study: Among the approximately 35 multiple sclerosis patients, relapsing-remitting MS accounted for some 30 and secondary progressive MS accounted for 3. Peripheral blood TCR-beta repertoires from HTLV-I-associated myelopathy (HAM/TSP) patients, multiple sclerosis patients and healthy controls were compared by UMI-based sequencing. Alongside PBMC samples, the set of approximately 100 TCR-beta libraries contained longitudinal samples, technical triplicates, and paired CD4+ and CD8+ T-cell subsets that had been sorted. The cohort comprised about 71 subjects: 15 or so HAM/TSP patients, approximately 34 multiple sclerosis patients and 20 or so healthy controls. Here is what the overall study found, with its caveats: No clinical or MRI features were associated with the MS cluster, and the authors said that larger cohorts are needed. No identical CDR3 amino acid sequences were shared among expanded clones across subjects, suggesting private TCR-beta repertoires in all groups. TCR clonal expansion was highest in HAM/TSP patients and lowest in MS patients, with MS patients falling below even healthy controls. Repertoires from 18 of 34 MS patients were grouped by phylogenetic analysis into a cluster of related CDR3 sequences, suggesting a possible repertoire-level signature.

This clonotype occurred many times. It lacks a known antigen. Base qualities are not provided; no much larger clone lies one nucleotide away. Including cysteine and phenylalanine, the CDR3 has 14 amino acids. Only the CDR3 part of the read is kept: 42 bases, read in frame from the first base. Trimming costs V 7 bases and J 7 bases, and their ends lie 19 bases apart. cDNA was synthesized by template-switch 5'RACE using a primer with a 10-nucleotide random unique molecular identifier that tagged each TCR transcript. Every sequencing run covered 15-18 subjects and yielded more than 160 million TCR-beta sequences. The RNeasy kit was used to extract total RNA. TCR-beta VDJ regions were amplified with primers for the TCR constant region and the 5'RACE anchor, using the KAPA Real-time Library Amplification kit. Sample indexes and Illumina adaptors were added in a first PCR, and a second PCR then increased library yield. The roughly 650 bp TCR product was size-selected on a 2% E-gel SizeSelection system after Ampure bead purification. Before pooling, libraries had their quality checked on a Bioanalyzer, their concentration measured with Qubit, and their quantity determined with the Kapa Library Quantification kit. Paired-end 2 x 150 bp sequencing of the libraries was performed on an Illumina HiSeq 2500. To increase sequence diversity, roughly 24-32% phiX was spiked into each library pool. Per the authors' processing: Quality-filtered reads were processed with the UMI-based MiGEC pipeline, and over 90% of raw TCR sequences were removed by the MiGEC pipeline during error correction. IMGT germline references were used for alignment of VDJ genes, and clonotypes were defined by a unique CDR3 amino acid sequence together with V-J genes. Clonal expansion, Shannon diversity and CDR3 relatedness (CalcPairwiseDistances, ClusterSamples) were evaluated with VDJtools, and phylogenetic trees were built with CLCbio workbench. Using coefficient-of-variation modelling across technical triplicates, the study counted a clone as expanded if it had at least 8 unique UMIs. In-frame beta chains were kept once TCRdb had trimmed the public reads at Q25 with fastp and called clones with MiXCR. Identical CDR3 protein sequences are pooled into one entry, listed with their most common genes and DNA. What appears here as the V and J calls and clone size reflects TCRdb's work, not the paper's. The sample table holds under 70,000 distinct CDR3 sequences, of which 3% to 4% were seen once. The ten largest account for 6% to 8% of the sample.

For unsorted PBMC libraries, 2 million PBMCs were used after storage in RNAlater at -80 degrees C until RNA extraction. Multiple sclerosis patients were enrolled in a US clinical protocol evaluating disease progression by magnetic resonance imaging. Peripheral blood was subjected to Ficoll-Hypaque density gradient centrifugation to isolate PBMCs, which were then cryopreserved in liquid nitrogen. This receptor chain uses TRBV12-3 or TRBV12-4 and TRBJ1-2, and TRBD1 may be the D gene, going by 6 matching bases. This sequence originates from a woman aged 60 to 75 with multiple sclerosis. Sequences were obtained from PBMCs. Here is the DNA: TGTGCCAGCACCCCACGCCTACAGGGACTTGGCTACACCTTC. Its protein reads: CASTPRLQGLGYTF.